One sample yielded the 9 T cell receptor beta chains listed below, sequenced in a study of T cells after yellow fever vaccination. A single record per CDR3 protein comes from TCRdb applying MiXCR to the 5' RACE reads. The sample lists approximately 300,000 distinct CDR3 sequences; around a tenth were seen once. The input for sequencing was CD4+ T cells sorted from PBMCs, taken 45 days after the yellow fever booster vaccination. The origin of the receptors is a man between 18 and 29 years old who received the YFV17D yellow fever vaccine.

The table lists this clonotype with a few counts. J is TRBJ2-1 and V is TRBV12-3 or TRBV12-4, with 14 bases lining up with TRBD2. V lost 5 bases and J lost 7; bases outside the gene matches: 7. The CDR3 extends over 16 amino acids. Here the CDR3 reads CASSERLAGGPNEQFF. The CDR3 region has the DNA TGTGCCAGCAGTGAGCGACTAGCGGGGGGGCCTAATGAGCAGTTCTTC.

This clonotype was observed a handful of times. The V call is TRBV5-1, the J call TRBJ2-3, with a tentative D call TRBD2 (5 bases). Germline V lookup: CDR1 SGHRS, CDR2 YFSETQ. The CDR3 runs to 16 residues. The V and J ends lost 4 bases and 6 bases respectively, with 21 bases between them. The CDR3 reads CASSPSGLAFGDTQYF. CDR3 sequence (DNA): TGCGCCAGCAGCCCCTCCGGGCTAGCCTTCGGTGATACGCAGTATTTT.

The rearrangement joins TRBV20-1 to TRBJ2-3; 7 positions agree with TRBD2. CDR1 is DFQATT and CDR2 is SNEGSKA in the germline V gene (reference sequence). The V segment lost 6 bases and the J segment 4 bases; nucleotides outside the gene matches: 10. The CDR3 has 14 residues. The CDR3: CSADQASGSDTQYF. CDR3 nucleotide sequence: TGCAGTGCCGACCAGGCTAGCGGATCAGATACGCAGTATTTT.

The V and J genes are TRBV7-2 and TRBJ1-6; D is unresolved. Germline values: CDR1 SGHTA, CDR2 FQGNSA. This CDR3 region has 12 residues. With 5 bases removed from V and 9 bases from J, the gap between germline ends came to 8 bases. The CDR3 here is CASSPVPSPLHF. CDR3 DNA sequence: TGTGCCAGCAGCCCGGTTCCTTCACCCCTCCACTTT.

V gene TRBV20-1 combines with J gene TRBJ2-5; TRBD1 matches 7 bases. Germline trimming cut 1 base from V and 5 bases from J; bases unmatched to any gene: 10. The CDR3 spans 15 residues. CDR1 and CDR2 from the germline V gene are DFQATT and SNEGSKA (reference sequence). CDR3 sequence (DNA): TGCAGTGCTAGAGCAAGGACAGGCCACGAGGAGACCCAGTACTTC. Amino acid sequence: CSARARTGHEETQYF.

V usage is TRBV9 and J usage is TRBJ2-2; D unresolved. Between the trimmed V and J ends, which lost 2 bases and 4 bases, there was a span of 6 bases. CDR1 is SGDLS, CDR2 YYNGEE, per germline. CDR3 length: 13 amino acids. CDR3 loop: CASSVYSTGELFF. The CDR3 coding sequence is TGTGCCAGCAGCGTCTACAGCACCGGGGAGCTGTTTTTT.

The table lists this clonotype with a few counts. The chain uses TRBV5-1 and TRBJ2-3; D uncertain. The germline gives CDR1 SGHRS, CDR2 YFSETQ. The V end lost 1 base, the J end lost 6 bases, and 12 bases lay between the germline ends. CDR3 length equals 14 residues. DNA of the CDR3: TGCGCCAGCAGCTTGTCGTCGAGGTCGGATACGCAGTATTTT. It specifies CASSLSSRSDTQYF.

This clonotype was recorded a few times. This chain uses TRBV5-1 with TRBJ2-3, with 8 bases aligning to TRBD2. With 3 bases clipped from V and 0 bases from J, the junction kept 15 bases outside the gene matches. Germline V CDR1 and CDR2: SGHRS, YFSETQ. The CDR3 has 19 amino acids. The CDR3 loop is CASSSPGQGAGDSTDTQYF. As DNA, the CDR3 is TGCGCCAGCAGCTCCCCCGGTCAAGGAGCGGGGGATAGCACAGATACGCAGTATTTT. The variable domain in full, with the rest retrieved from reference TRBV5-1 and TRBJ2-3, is KAGVTQTPRYLIKTRGQQVTLSCSPISGHRSVSWYQQTPGQGLQFLFEYFSETQRNKGNFPGRFSGRQFSNSRSEMNVSTLELGDSALYLCASSSPGQGAGDSTDTQYFGPGTRLTVL.

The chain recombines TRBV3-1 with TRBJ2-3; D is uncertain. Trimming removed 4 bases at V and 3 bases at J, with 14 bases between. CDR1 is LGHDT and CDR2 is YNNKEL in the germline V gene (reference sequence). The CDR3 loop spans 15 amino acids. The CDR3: CASSRSFIPTDTQYF. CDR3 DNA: TGTGCCAGCAGCCGGAGCTTCATTCCTACAGATACGCAGTATTTT.